The 26 T cell receptor beta chains given below trace back to one sample, sequenced in a study of blood T cells in healthy people across ages (dated by TCRdb to the mid-2010s). The library was made by 5' RACE. The instrument given in TCRdb is Illumina HiSeq 2500. A second PCR of about 7 to 12 cycles was performed with a sample-barcoded 5' primer and a J-beta primer mix. Starting from the raw public reads, TCRdb applied fastp trimming at Q25, assembled clones with MiXCR and retained in-frame beta chains. Here each entry gathers all rows of one CDR3 protein and keeps the most common genes and DNA. This sample holds a few hundred thousand distinct CDR3 sequences; approximately 47% were observed only once. The ten largest clonotypes hold 45% to 55% of the sample. The sample consisted of blood. These receptors came from a man between 60 and 75 years old in good health.

In this sample, this clonotype turned up a few times. The V call is TRBV6-6, the J call TRBJ1-1, with unresolved D. The CDR3 contains 13 residues. The V gene's germline CDR1 is MNHNY and CDR2 SVGAGI (reference sequence). The V and J ends lost 7 bases and 1 base respectively, with 10 bases between them. The CDR3 sequence: CASIQNWNTEAFF. For the CDR3, the DNA is TGTGCCAGCATACAGAATTGGAACACTGAAGCTTTCTTT.

This clonotype was seen a few times. J is TRBJ1-2 and V is TRBV4-2, with 8 positions matching TRBD1. Per germline, CDR1 LGHNA and CDR2 YNFKEQ. J lost 2 bases, V lost 1 base, and 15 bases had no gene match. The CDR3 is 19 amino acids. The CDR3 nucleotides are TGTGCCAGCAGCCAAGCAGGGGGCGTCGTTGGAGCCACCAACTATGGCTACACCTTC. This sequence encodes CASSQAGGVVGATNYGYTF.

This clonotype was detected only a few times. The rearrangement links TRBV20-1 to TRBJ2-7, with no clear D. The length of the CDR3 is 11 residues. Per germline, CDR1 DFQATT and CDR2 SNEGSKA (reference sequence). V lost 6 bases and J 6 bases, leaving 12 bases between the germline ends. The CDR3 sequence: CSATAALEQYF. In nucleotides, the CDR3 is TGCAGTGCCACAGCAGCCCTCGAGCAGTACTTC.

The chain joins TRBV14 to TRBJ2-3; D perhaps matches TRBD2 (5 bases). Germline V CDR1 and CDR2: SGHDN, FVKESK. This CDR3 contains 15 residues. V lost 1 base to trimming and J lost 2 bases, with 10 bases between them. The CDR3 bases are TGTGCCAGCAGCCAAGTCCCGGACTCCACAGATACGCAGTATTTT. The encoded protein is CASSQVPDSTDTQYF.

This rearrangement joins TRBV30 to TRBJ1-3; D is unclear. Looked up from germline, CDR1 is GTSNPN and CDR2 is SVGIG (reference sequence). The CDR3 has 15 amino acids. The ends were cut back, 2 bases at V and 4 bases at J, with 15 bases in the middle. CDR3 protein: CAWSNDPGVGNTIYF. CDR3 DNA sequence: TGTGCCTGGAGTAACGACCCAGGAGTCGGAAACACCATATATTTT.

This clonotype turned up a few times. V is TRBV4-1 and J is TRBJ1-2, with a weak D call TRBD1 (6 bases). CDR1 is MGHRA, CDR2 YSYEKL, per germline. This CDR3 spans 16 amino acids. Trimming took off 0 bases at V and 4 bases at J, with 15 bases between the two ends. The CDR3 DNA sequence: TGCGCCAGCAGCCAAGATCCCGGACAGAAGATCTATGGCTACACCTTC. It yields the protein CASSQDPGQKIYGYTF.

This clonotype was observed a handful of times. This chain joins TRBV20-1 and TRBJ2-7, with 7 bases identical to TRBD1. Trimming at V came to 0 bases and at J to 2 bases, leaving 16 bases not matched to a gene. Looked up from germline, CDR1 is DFQATT and CDR2 is SNEGSKA (reference sequence). The CDR3 has 18 amino acids. This CDR3 reads CSARERKTGTIFPYEQYF. The DNA for the CDR3 is TGCAGTGCTAGAGAGAGAAAGACAGGGACCATTTTCCCCTACGAGCAGTACTTC.

This rearrangement joins TRBV10-3 to TRBJ2-4, with D possibly matching TRBD2 (6 bases). The J call is doubtful: the DNA matches TRBJ2-7 better. Germline V gene lookup returns CDR1 ENHRY and CDR2 SYGVKD. CDR3 length: 16 residues. The DNA for the CDR3 is TGTGCCATCAGGGACCCCGGGGGAAAGGGGTACTACGAGCAGTACTTC. Translation gives CAIRDPGGKGYYEQYF.

The sample holds many counts of this clonotype. The chain employs TRBV7-2 and TRBJ2-7; TRBD1 matches at 10 bases. This CDR3 comprises 15 residues. Germline V gives CDR1 SGHTA, CDR2 FQGNSA. The V gene end was trimmed by 5 bases and the J gene end by 2 bases; junction bases not matched to a gene: 6. This CDR3 reads CASSRGTGDTYEQYF. The DNA for the CDR3 is TGTGCCAGCAGCCGAGGGACAGGGGATACCTACGAGCAGTACTTC.

The table lists this clonotype with a few counts. Just one base apart from a much larger clone, this may be a read error. The V gene is TRBV6-4, the J gene TRBJ2-7; D ambiguous. Germline V gene data show CDR1 as MRHNA and CDR2 as SNTAGT. Trimming removed 7 bases from V and 3 bases from J, with 22 bases in between. This CDR3 has 16 residues. The chain's CDR3 is CASTPTSGSYYYEQYF. The CDR3, as DNA: TGTGCCAGCACCCCCACCTCAGGCTCTTACTACTACGAGCAGTACTTC.

Details on this clonotype: The junction departs from germline at one end; a sequencing error may be responsible. In DNA form, the CDR3 reads TGTACCAGCAGTTCACCCGCAGGGCCCCTCGGGAACGAGCAGTACTTC. Amino acids: CTSSSPAGPLGNEQYF. The rearrangement links TRBV28 to TRBJ2-7; D possibly uses TRBD1 or TRBD2 (5 bases each). The CDR3 has 16 residues. The V gene's germline CDR1 is MDHEN and CDR2 SYDVKM.

V is TRBV7-9 and J is TRBJ2-1; 14 positions agree with TRBD2. TRBJ2-7 matches the DNA end more closely, so the J call is doubtful. The CDR3 covers 15 residues. CDR1 and CDR2 from the germline V gene are SEHNR and FQNEAQ (reference sequence). CDR3 DNA: TGTGCCAGCAGTTCAAGCGGACTAGCGGGAGGCGAGCAGTACTTC. This sequence encodes CASSSSGLAGGEQYF.

The chain carries TRBV29-1 and TRBJ1-2, with a weak D call TRBD1 (5 bases). Trimming cost V 7 bases and J 4 bases, with 13 bases left between them. The CDR3 runs to 12 residues. Germline V gene lookup returns CDR1 SQVTM and CDR2 ANQGSEA. This CDR3 is CSGKGRAYGYTF. CDR3 bases: TGCAGCGGCAAAGGCAGGGCCTATGGCTACACCTTC. Full variable domain (missing parts from reference TRBV29-1 and TRBJ1-2): SAVISQKPSRDICQRGTSLTIQCQVDSQVTMMFWYRQQPGQSLTLIATANQGSEATYESGFVIDKFPISRPNLTFSTLTVSNMSPEDSSIYLCSGKGRAYGYTFGSGTRLTVV.

This chain joins TRBV12-3 or TRBV12-4 and TRBJ2-1; no clear D. The J call could be wrong; TRBJ2-7 is a better fit for the DNA end. This CDR3 is built from 13 residues. The CDR3 bases are TGTGCCAGCAGACGCGCCCCAACCTACGAGCAGTACTTC. Encoded protein: CASRRAPTYEQYF.

This rearrangement joins TRBV6-5 to TRBJ2-7; TRBD1 agrees at 9 bases. The J call is doubtful: the DNA matches TRBJ2-5 better. Germline loops: CDR1 MNHEY, CDR2 SVGAGI. The CDR3 is made up of 13 amino acids. CDR3 protein: CASKQGATGTQYF. The CDR3 nucleotides are TGTGCCAGCAAACAGGGGGCTACGGGGACCCAGTACTTC.

For this clonotype: A much larger clone sits a single nucleotide away, making a read error possible. This chain joins TRBV7-9 and TRBJ2-5; 13 nucleotides line up with TRBD2. Gene TRBJ2-1 matches the end of the DNA better, so the J call may be wrong. The CDR3 is made up of 16 amino acids. The germline CDR1 and CDR2 sequences are SEHNR and FQNEAQ (reference sequence). The CDR3 nucleotides read TGTGCCAGCAGCTTAGGGACTAGCGGGAGAGGAGAGACCCAGTTCTTC. It codes for CASSLGTSGRGETQFF.

The gene calls are TRBV27 and TRBJ1-2; 11 nucleotides match TRBD1. J gave up 7 bases and V 1 base, and 5 bases lay outside the gene matches. This CDR3 is built from 15 residues. The germline CDR1 and CDR2 sequences are MNHEY and SMNVEV (reference sequence). The CDR3 is CASSLYGTGGSGYTF. The CDR3 nucleotides read TGTGCCAGCAGTTTATACGGGACAGGGGGTTCTGGCTACACCTTC.

This clonotype was counted a few times. This chain connects TRBV12-3 or TRBV12-4 to TRBJ1-2; D perhaps matches TRBD1 (6 bases). CDR3 size: 12 residues. Trimming pared 5 bases from V and 8 bases from J, leaving 12 bases between. CDR3 sequence reads: CASSRDIKGYTF. CDR3 DNA: TGTGCCAGCAGTAGGGACATTAAAGGCTACACCTTC.

Notes on this clonotype: Just one base apart from a much larger clone, this may be a read error. The chain combines TRBV4-3 with TRBJ2-1; 7 bases match TRBD2. This CDR3 is 16 amino acids long. From germline, CDR1 is LGHNA and CDR2 YSLEER. The CDR3 protein is CASSQDGGSSHNEQFF. DNA for the CDR3: TGCGCCAGCAGCCAAGACGGCGGGAGCTCCCACAATGAGCAGTTCTTC.

As regards this clonotype: It is unclear where the CDR3 begins or ends on the DNA, so no DNA is shown, and the CDR3 is as TCRdb lists it. V is TRBV28 and J is TRBJ2-1; TRBD1 is the table's D call, not checked against the DNA. The CDR3 is made up of 22 amino acids, end residues included. Germline loops: CDR1 MDHEN, CDR2 SYDVKM. CDR3 sequence reads: CASSLGYEQYFGAGTGEYEQFF.

The chain is built from TRBV20-1 and TRBJ2-7; D not certain. Germline CDR1 DFQATT, CDR2 SNEGSKA (reference sequence). The CDR3 loop spans 13 amino acids. V lost 4 bases and J 7 bases, leaving 17 bases between the germline ends. DNA of the CDR3: TGCAGTGCTATTGACCCAGGTCGGGCGGAGCAGTACTTC. Translated: CSAIDPGRAEQYF.

Written as DNA, the CDR3 is TGTGCCAGCAGTGGGACAGGGGGGAAGGCTAATGAAAAACTGTTTTTT. Encoded protein: CASSGTGGKANEKLFF. V and J are TRBV12-3 or TRBV12-4 and TRBJ1-4; 11 nucleotides line up with TRBD1. The J segment lost 3 bases and the V segment lost 5 bases, leaving 5 bases of the junction unmatched. CDR3 size: 16 residues.

On this clonotype: A much larger clonotype is one base distant, so this may be a read error. The J gene is TRBJ1-4, the V gene TRBV11-1; D unclear. Germline-derived CDR1 and CDR2 are SGHAT and FQDESV (reference sequence). V lost 5 bases to trimming and J lost 0 bases, with 10 bases between them. This CDR3 has 15 residues. CDR3 protein: CASSPSGTTNEKLFF. The CDR3 nucleotides are TGTGCCAGCAGCCCATCCGGTACAACTAATGAAAAACTGTTTTTT.

Concerning this clonotype: One end of the junction does not line up with germline, which may come from a read error. V usage is TRBV3-1 and J usage is TRBJ2-3, with a possible D match to TRBD1 (5 bases). Germline lookup yields CDR1 LGHDT and CDR2 YNNKEL (reference sequence). This CDR3 contains 14 residues. CDR3 in DNA: TGTGCCAGCAGCCAAGGTAGAGGCACAGGTACGCAGTATTTT. Its protein is CASSQGRGTGTQYF.

For this clonotype: It may be a read error: a sequence one base away is much more abundant. The chain combines TRBV25-1 with TRBJ2-7; D unresolved. CDR3 length equals 13 residues. CDR1 is MGHDK, CDR2 SYGVNS, per germline. The CDR3 DNA reads TGTGCCAGCAGTGCCCACTTCTCCTACGAGCGGTACTTC. Translation gives CASSAHFSYERYF.

This clonotype was seen more than once but under ten times. The chain combines TRBV20-1 with TRBJ2-1, with D tentatively TRBD2 (6 bases). The V gene lost 3 bases and the J gene lost 0 bases, with 9 bases spanning the gap. The CDR3 has 14 amino acids. Germline V gene lookup returns CDR1 DFQATT and CDR2 SNEGSKA (reference sequence). The CDR3 DNA is TGCAGTGCTAGGGAGGGCCCCTCCTACAATGAGCAGTTCTTC. It is translated as CSAREGPSYNEQFF.